This is a list of T cell receptor beta chains from one sample in a study of CD8 T cells in Susac syndrome. Using its own MiXCR run on the immunoSEQ multiplex PCR reads, TCRdb lists one record per CDR3 protein. The profile shows some 170,000 distinct CDR3 sequences, roughly 94% of them singletons. Material for sequencing was CD4+ T cells from PBMCs. Receptors were obtained from a human donor with multiple sclerosis. Both conserved end residues are part of each CDR3. D genes are given only for firm matches. Size tells how often a clone was seen (once, few, many) or the class of an expanded clone, and some rows leave it out.

j_call clone_size d_call v_call cdr3_nt cdr3_aa
TRBJ2-4 NA NA TRBV2 TGTGCCAGCAGTGTTGAAACGGTGGGCAAAAACATTCAGTACTTC CASSVETVGKNIQYF
TRBJ2-5 NA NA TRBV20-1 TGCAGTGCTAGGGACCAACAAGAGACCCAGTACTTC CSARDQQETQYF
TRBJ1-1 NA NA TRBV10-3 TGTGCCATCAGTGAGCAGGTCGAAGCTTTCTTT CAISEQVEAFF
TRBJ2-2 NA TRBD1 TRBV5-1 TGCGCCAGCAGCTTGAAGACAGGGTGGACCGGGGAGCTGTTTTTT CASSLKTGWTGELFF
TRBJ1-1 NA NA TRBV7-2 TGTGCCAGCAGCTTAGGGGTTATGAACACTGAAGCTTTCTTT CASSLGVMNTEAFF
TRBJ1-4 NA NA TRBV5-1 TGCGCCAGCAGTTCCGGACAGAGATATGAAAAACTGTTTTTT CASSSGQRYEKLFF
TRBJ1-5 NA NA TRBV20-1 TGCAGTGCTAGGCAGGGTGCCGATCAGCCCCAGCATTTT CSARQGADQPQHF
TRBJ2-7 NA TRBD2 TRBV4-2 TGTGCCAGCAGCCAAGACCGAAGCGGGACCTACGAGCAGTACTTC CASSQDRSGTYEQYF
TRBJ2-1 NA TRBD1 TRBV7-9 TGTGCCAGCAGCTTAGGACAGGGGGCAGGAAATGAGCAGTTCTTC CASSLGQGAGNEQFF
TRBJ2-5 NA NA TRBV14 TGTGCCAGCAGCCCCCGACACTTTCCAGAGACCCAGTACTTC CASSPRHFPETQYF
TRBJ2-5 NA TRBD2 TRBV20-1 TGCAGTGCTAAACCCGGGACTAGCGGACAAGAGACCCAGTACTTC CSAKPGTSGQETQYF
TRBJ2-1 NA TRBD2 TRBV30 TGTGCCTGGAGCGCCACTAGCGGGGGATCTGAGCAGTTCTTC CAWSATSGGSEQFF
TRBJ1-5 NA NA TRBV6-2/TRBV6-3 TGTGCCAGCAGTAAGTCAGTCCTTAATCAGCCCCAGCATTTT CASSKSVLNQPQHF
TRBJ1-1 NA TRBD1 TRBV5-1 TGCGCCAGCAGCTCACAGGGGCCGGGCACTGAAGCTTTCTTT CASSSQGPGTEAFF
TRBJ2-7 NA NA TRBV5-1 TGCGCCAGCAGCTTGGAAATGTCCTACGAGCAGTACTTC CASSLEMSYEQYF
TRBJ2-1 NA NA TRBV20-1 TGCAGTGCTAGAGCCGTTTCCGGGGGGCCTCGTGGTGAGCAGTTCTTC CSARAVSGGPRGEQFF
TRBJ2-2 NA NA TRBV7-9 TGTGCCAGCACTGAGACCGGGGAGCTGTTTTTT CASTETGELFF
TRBJ1-5 NA TRBD1 TRBV30 TGTGCCTGGAGCGCCCTTGGGACAGCGGATCAGCCCCAGCATTTT CAWSALGTADQPQHF
TRBJ1-2 once NA TRBV30 TGTGCCTGGGGGAGGATTGGAAGCGGCTACACCTTC CAWGRIGSGYTF
TRBJ2-1 once NA TRBV24-1 TGTGCCACCAGTGATTCCTACGTTCATGAGCAGTTCTTC CATSDSYVHEQFF
TRBJ1-4 NA TRBD1 TRBV28 TGTGCCAGCACGCAATCCGGGACAGGGGCCCGAAAACTGTTTTTT CASTQSGTGARKLFF
TRBJ2-3 few NA TRBV11-2 TGTGCCAGCAGGGAAGGAGATACGCAGTATTTT CASREGDTQYF
TRBJ2-1 NA NA TRBV29-1 TGCAGCGTTGAGTGGGGCGCAGGGACGAACAATGAGCAGTTCTTC CSVEWGAGTNNEQFF
TRBJ1-2 NA NA TRBV12-3/TRBV12-4 TGTGCCAGCAGCCCGTTAATGTCCCGTGGCTACACCTTC CASSPLMSRGYTF
TRBJ1-2 NA NA TRBV2 TGTGCCAGCATACCCCGGGGAGAGTACTATGGCTACACCTTC CASIPRGEYYGYTF
TRBJ2-3 NA NA TRBV6-1 TGTGCCAGCAGGGCGGATACGCAGTATTTT CASRADTQYF
TRBJ1-1 NA NA TRBV7-8 TGTGCCAGCAGCTTATACAGATTGAACACTGAAGCTTTCTTT CASSLYRLNTEAFF
TRBJ2-3 NA NA TRBV20-1 TGCAGTGCTAGAAACGAAGCACCGTCGGATACGCAGTATTTT CSARNEAPSDTQYF
TRBJ1-5 NA TRBD1 TRBV7-9 TGTGCCAGCAGCTCCGAAAGGGGGCTTAAGGGTCAGCCCCAGCATTTT CASSSERGLKGQPQHF
TRBJ2-7 NA TRBD2 TRBV28 TGTGCCAGCAGTTTATTTGGCACAGGGACTAGATACGAGCAGTACTTC CASSLFGTGTRYEQYF
TRBJ2-5 once NA TRBV18 TGTGCCAGCTCAACGGGGGAGACCCAGTACTTC CASSTGETQYF
TRBJ2-1 NA TRBD2 TRBV3-1 TGTGCCAGCAGCCAAGCTATAGCGGGAGGGGAGCAGTTCTTC CASSQAIAGGEQFF
TRBJ1-4 NA NA TRBV6-2/TRBV6-3 TGTGCCAGCAGTCCTCGCGGCGCAATGAAGCAACTGTTTTTT CASSPRGAMKQLFF
TRBJ1-2 NA NA TRBV27 TGTGCCAGCAGGTGGGCTTGGAACTATGGCTACACCTTC CASRWAWNYGYTF
TRBJ2-2 NA TRBD1 TRBV11-2 TGTGCCAGCAGGCTACAGGGGTCCGGGGAGCTGTTTTTT CASRLQGSGELFF
TRBJ2-3 NA TRBD1 TRBV5-1 TGCGCCAGCAGCTTACAGGGGGATCCTCGGGCAGATACGCAGTATTTT CASSLQGDPRADTQYF
TRBJ2-1 NA NA TRBV1 TGCACCAGCAGCCGCGAAGGTCGGACTAGCGGGAGGCCGGTGTTCTTC CTSSREGRTSGRPVFF
TRBJ1-1 NA NA TRBV7-9 TGTGCCAGCAGCCGAGACGTTACAGGGATCGATGAAGCTTTCTTT CASSRDVTGIDEAFF